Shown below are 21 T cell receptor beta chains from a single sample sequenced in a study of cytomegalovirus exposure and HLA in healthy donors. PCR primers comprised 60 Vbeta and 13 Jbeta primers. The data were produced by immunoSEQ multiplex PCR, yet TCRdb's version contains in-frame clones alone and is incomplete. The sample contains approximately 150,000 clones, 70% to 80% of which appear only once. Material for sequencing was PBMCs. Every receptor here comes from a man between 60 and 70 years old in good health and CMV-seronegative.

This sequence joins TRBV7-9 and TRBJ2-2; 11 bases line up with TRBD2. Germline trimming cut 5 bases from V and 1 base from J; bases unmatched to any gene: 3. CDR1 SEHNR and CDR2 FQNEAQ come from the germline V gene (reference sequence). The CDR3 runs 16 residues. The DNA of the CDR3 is TGTGCCAGCAGCAAAGGGACTAGCGGGAACACCGGGGAGCTGTTTTTT. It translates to CASSKGTSGNTGELFF.

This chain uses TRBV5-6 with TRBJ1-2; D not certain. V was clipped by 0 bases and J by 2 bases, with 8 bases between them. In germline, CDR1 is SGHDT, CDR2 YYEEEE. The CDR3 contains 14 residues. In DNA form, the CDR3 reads TGTGCCAGCAGCTTGGGACAATCGAACTATGGCTACACCTTC. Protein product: CASSLGQSNYGYTF.

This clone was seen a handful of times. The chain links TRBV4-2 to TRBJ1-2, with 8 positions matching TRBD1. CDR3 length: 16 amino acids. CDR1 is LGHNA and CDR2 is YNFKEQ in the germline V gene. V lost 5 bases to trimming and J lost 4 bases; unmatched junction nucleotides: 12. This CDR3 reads CASSSSDRGGGYGYTF. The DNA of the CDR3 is TGTGCCAGCAGCTCATCCGACAGGGGAGGTGGCTATGGCTACACCTTC.

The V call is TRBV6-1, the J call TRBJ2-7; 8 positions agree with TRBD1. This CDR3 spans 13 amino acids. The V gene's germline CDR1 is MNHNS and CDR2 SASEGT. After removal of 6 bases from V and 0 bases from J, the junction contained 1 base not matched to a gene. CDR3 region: CASRGQVSYEQYF. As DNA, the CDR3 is TGTGCCAGCAGGGGACAGGTCTCCTACGAGCAGTACTTC.

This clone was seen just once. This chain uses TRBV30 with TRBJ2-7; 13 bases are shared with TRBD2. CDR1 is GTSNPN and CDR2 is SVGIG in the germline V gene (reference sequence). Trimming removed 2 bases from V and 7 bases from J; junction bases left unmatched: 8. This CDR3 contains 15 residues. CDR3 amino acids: CAWSSGLAGAGEQYF. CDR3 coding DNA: TGTGCCTGGAGTTCTGGACTAGCGGGAGCGGGAGAGCAGTACTTC.

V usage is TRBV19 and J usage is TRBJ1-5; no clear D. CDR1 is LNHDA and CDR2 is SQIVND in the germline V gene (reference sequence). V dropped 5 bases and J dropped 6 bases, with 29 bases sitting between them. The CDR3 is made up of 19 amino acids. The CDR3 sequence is CASSASDLRGSLVVQPQHF. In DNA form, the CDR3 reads TGTGCCAGTAGTGCCTCGGACCTCCGTGGGAGTTTGGTCGTTCAGCCCCAGCATTTT. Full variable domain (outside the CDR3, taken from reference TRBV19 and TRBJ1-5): DGGITQSPKYLFRKEGQNVTLSCEQNLNHDAMYWYRQDPGQGLRLIYYSQIVNDFQKGDIAEGYSVSREKKESFPLTVTSAQKNPTAFYLCASSASDLRGSLVVQPQHFGDGTRLSIL.

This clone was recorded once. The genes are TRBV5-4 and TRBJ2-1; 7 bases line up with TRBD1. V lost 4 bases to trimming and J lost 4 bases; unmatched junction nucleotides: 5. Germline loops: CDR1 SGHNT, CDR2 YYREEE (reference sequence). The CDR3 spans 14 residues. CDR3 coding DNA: TGTGCCAGCAGCCCCCGGGACAGATACAATGAGCAGTTCTTC. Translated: CASSPRDRYNEQFF.

CDR3 protein: CASRTVTDEQYF. CDR3 coding DNA: TGTGCCAGTAGGACAGTAACGGACGAGCAGTACTTC. The rearrangement uses TRBV2 and TRBJ2-7; weak D call: TRBD1 (6 bases). Germline CDR1 reads SNHLY; CDR2 reads FYNNEI. Trimming stripped 9 bases from V and 5 bases from J, with 14 bases between. The CDR3 consists of 12 residues. Drawing the rest from reference TRBV2 and TRBJ2-7, the complete variable domain is EPEVTQTPSHQVTQMGQEVILRCVPISNHLYFYWYRQILGQKVEFLVSFYNNEISEKSEIFDDQFSVERPDGSNFTLKIRSTKLEDSAMYFCASRTVTDEQYFGPGTRLTVT.

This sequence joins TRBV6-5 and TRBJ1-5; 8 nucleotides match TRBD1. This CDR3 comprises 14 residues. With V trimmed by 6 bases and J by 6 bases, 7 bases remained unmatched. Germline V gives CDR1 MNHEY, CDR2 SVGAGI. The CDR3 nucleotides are TGTGCCAGCAGCCCAGACAGGGGTGGTCAGCCCCAGCATTTT. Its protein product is CASSPDRGGQPQHF.

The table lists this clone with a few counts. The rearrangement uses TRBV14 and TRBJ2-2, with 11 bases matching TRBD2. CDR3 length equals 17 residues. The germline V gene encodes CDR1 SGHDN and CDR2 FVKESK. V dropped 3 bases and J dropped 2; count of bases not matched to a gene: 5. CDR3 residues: CASSQITSGRNTGELFF. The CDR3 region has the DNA TGTGCCAGCAGCCAGATTACTAGCGGGAGAAACACCGGGGAGCTGTTTTTT.

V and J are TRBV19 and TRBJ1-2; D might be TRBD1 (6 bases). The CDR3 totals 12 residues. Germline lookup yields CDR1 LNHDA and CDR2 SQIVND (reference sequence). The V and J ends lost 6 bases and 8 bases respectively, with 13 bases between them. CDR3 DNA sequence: TGTGCCAGTAGGACCAGGGGACACGGCTACACCTTC. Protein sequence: CASRTRGHGYTF.

CDR3 in DNA: TGTGCCAGTAGTCTCAGTGCAGGGGATGCCGGGGAGCTGTTTTTT. The encoded protein is CASSLSAGDAGELFF. The chain recombines TRBV19 with TRBJ2-2; maybe TRBD1 (6 bases). V was cut by 5 bases and J by 6 bases, with 16 bases left in between. Per the germline V gene, CDR1 is LNHDA and CDR2 is SQIVND (reference sequence). The CDR3 is 15 residues long.

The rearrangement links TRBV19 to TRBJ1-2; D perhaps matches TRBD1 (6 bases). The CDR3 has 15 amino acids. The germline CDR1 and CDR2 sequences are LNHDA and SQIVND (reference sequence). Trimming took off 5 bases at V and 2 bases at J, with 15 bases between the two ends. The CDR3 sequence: CASSPITGSNYGYTF. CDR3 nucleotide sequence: TGTGCCAGTAGTCCAATCACAGGGAGCAACTATGGCTACACCTTC.

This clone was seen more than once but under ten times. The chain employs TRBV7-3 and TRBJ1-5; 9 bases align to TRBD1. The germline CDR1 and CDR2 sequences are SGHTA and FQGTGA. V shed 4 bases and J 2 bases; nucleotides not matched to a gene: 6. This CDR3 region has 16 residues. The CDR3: CASSYHRDRGNQPQHF. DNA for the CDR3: TGTGCCAGCAGCTACCACCGGGACAGGGGCAATCAGCCCCAGCATTTT.

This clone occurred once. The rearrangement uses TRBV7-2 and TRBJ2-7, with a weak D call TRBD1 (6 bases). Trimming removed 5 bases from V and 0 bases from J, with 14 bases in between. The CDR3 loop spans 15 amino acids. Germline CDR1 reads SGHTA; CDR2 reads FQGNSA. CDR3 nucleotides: TGTGCCAGCAGCCGATCGGGACATAGCTCCTACGAGCAGTACTTC. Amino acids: CASSRSGHSSYEQYF.

The CDR3 spells CASSLELAGSQQFF. CDR3 DNA: TGTGCCAGCAGCTTAGAACTAGCGGGATCCCAGCAGTTCTTC. The rearrangement links TRBV11-3 to TRBJ2-1, with TRBD2 matching over 10 bases. Germline V lookup: CDR1 SGHNT, CDR2 YENEEA. The CDR3 has 14 amino acids. The ends lost 0 bases at V and 11 bases at J; junction bases unmatched: 4.

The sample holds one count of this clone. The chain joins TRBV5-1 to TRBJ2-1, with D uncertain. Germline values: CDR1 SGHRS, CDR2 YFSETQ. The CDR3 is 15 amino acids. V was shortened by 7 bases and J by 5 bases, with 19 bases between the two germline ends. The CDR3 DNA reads TGCGCCAGCGGTAAACAGCCCGCGAATAACAATGAGCAGTTCTTC. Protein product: CASGKQPANNNEQFF.

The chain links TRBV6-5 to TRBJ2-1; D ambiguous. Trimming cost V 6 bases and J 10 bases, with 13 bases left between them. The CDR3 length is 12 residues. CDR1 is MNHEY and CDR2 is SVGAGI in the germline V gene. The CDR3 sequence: CASSRPQTEQFF. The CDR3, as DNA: TGTGCCAGCAGCCGCCCACAGACGGAGCAGTTCTTC.

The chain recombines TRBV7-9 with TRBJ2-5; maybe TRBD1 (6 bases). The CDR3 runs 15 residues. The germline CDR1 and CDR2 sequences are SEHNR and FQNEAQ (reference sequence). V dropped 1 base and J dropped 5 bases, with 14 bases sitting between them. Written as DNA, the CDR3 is TGTGCCAGCAGCTTAGTAGGGGGAACGGGGGAGACCCAGTACTTC. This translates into CASSLVGGTGETQYF.

CDR3: CAWSRTGVNQPQHF. The CDR3 DNA sequence: TGTGCCTGGAGTCGAACGGGGGTCAATCAGCCCCAGCATTTT. The chain joins TRBV30 to TRBJ1-5, with D tentatively TRBD1 (5 bases). V lost 2 bases and J lost 3, with 11 bases in between. The CDR3 is 14 residues long. Germline lookup yields CDR1 GTSNPN and CDR2 SVGIG (reference sequence).

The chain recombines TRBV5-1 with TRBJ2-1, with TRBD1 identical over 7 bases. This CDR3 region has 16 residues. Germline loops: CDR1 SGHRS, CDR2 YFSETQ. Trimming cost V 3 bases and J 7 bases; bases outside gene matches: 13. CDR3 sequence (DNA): TGCGCCAGCAGCTCTCCGCGAGGGGCAGGGGGAAATGAGCAGTTCTTC. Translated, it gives CASSSPRGAGGNEQFF.